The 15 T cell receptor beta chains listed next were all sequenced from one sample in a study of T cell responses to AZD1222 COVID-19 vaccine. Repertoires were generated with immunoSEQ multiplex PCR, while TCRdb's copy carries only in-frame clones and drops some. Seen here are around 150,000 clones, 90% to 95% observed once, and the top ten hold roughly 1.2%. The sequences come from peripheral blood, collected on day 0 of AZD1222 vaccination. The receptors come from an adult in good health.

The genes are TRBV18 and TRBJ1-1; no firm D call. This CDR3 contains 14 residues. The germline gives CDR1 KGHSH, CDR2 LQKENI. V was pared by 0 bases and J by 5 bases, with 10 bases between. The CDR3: CASSPPNLATEAFF. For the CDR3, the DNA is TGTGCCAGCTCACCACCCAATCTGGCGACTGAAGCTTTCTTT.

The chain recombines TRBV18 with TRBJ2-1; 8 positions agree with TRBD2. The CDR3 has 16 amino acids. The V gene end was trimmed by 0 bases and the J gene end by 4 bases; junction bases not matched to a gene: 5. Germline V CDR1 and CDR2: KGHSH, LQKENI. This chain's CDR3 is CASSPPGLGDYNEQFF. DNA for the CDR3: TGTGCCAGCTCACCACCGGGACTAGGGGATTACAATGAGCAGTTCTTC.

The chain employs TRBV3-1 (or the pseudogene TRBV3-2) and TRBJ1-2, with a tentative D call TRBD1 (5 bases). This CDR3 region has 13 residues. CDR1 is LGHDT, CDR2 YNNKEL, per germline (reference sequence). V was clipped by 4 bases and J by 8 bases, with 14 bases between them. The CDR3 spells CASSPSGTVGYTF. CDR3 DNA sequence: TGTGCCAGCAGCCCCTCTGGGACGGTAGGCTACACCTTC.

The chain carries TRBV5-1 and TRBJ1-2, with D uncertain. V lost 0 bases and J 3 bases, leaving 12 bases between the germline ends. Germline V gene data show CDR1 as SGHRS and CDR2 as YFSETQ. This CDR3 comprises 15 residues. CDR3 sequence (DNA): TGCGCCAGCAGCTTGGTAGGCAGGAGACACTATGGCTACACCTTC. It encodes CASSLVGRRHYGYTF.

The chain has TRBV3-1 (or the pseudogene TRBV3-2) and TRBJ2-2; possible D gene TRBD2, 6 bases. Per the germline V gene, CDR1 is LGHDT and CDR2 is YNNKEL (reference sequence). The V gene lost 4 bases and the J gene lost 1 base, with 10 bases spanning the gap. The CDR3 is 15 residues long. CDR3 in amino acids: CASSPSSGNTGELFF. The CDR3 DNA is TGTGCCAGCAGCCCCAGTAGCGGGAACACCGGGGAGCTGTTTTTT.

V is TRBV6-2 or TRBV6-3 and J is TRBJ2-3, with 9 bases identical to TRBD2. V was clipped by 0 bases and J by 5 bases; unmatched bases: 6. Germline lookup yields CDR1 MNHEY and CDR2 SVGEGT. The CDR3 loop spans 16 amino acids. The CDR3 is CASSYSAGGHIDTQYF. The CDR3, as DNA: TGTGCCAGCAGTTACTCTGCGGGGGGGCATATAGATACGCAGTATTTT.

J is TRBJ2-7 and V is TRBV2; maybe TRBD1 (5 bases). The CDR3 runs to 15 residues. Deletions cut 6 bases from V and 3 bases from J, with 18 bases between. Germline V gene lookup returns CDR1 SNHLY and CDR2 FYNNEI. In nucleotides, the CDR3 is TGTGCCAGCAGCCCCACAAGGGGCAGGGACTACGAGCAGTACGTC. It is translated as CASSPTRGRDYEQYV.

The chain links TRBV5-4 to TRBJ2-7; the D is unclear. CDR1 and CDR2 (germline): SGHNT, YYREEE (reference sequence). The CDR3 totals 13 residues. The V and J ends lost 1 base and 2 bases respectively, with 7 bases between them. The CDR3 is CASSLHGTYEQYV. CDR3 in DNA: TGTGCCAGCAGCTTGCACGGTACCTACGAGCAGTACGTC.

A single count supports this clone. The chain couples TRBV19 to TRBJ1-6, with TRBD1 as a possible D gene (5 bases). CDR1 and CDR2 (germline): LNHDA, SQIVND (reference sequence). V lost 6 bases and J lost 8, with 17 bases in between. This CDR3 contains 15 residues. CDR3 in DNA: TGTGCCAGTAGCCGTCAGGGTTCGGGGTATTCACCCCTCCACTTT. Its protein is CASSRQGSGYSPLHF.

The CDR3 spells CASSLEARGDYGYTF. In DNA, the CDR3 is TGTGCCAGCAGCTTGGAGGCCAGGGGGGACTATGGCTACACCTTC. The chain links TRBV5-4 to TRBJ1-2; 7 bases fit TRBD1. This CDR3 comprises 15 residues. J gave up 3 bases and V 0 bases, and 5 bases lay outside the gene matches. Germline V gives CDR1 SGHNT, CDR2 YYREEE (reference sequence).

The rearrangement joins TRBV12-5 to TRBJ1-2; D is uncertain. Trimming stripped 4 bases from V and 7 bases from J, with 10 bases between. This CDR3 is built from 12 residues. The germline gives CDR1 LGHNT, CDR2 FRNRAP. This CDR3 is CASGYWNGGYTF. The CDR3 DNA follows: TGTGCTAGTGGTTACTGGAACGGTGGCTACACCTTC.

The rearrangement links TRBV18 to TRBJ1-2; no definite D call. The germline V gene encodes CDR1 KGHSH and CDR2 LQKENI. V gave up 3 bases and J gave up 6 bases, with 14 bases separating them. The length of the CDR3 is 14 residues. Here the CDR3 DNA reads TGTGCCAGCTCACCTGGGTACGGTGGGGATGGCTACACCTTC. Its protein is CASSPGYGGDGYTF. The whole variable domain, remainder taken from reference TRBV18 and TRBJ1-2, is NAGVMQNPRHLVRRRGQEARLRCSPMKGHSHVYWYRQLPEEGLKFMVYLQKENIIDESGMPKERFSAEFPKEGPSILRIQQVVRGDSAAYFCASSPGYGGDGYTFGSGTRLTVV.

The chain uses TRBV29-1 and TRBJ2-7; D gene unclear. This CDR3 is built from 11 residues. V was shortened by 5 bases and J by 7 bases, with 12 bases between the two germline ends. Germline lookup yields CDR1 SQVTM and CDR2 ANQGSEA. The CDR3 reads CSVPGPGEQYV. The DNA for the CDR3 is TGCAGCGTTCCCGGCCCTGGAGAGCAGTACGTC.

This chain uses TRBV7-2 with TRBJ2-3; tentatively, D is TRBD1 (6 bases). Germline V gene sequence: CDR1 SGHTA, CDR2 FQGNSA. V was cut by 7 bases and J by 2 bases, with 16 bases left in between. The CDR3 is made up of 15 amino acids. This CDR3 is CASTVPMGATDTQYF. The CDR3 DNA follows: TGTGCCAGCACCGTTCCGATGGGGGCCACAGATACGCAGTATTTT.

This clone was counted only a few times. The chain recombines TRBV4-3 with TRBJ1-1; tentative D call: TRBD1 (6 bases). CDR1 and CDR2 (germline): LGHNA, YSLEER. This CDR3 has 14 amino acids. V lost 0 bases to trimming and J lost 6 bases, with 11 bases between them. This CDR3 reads CASSQDTGRSEAFF. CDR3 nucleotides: TGCGCCAGCAGCCAAGATACAGGGAGGTCTGAAGCTTTCTTT.